The rows below give T cell receptor beta chains drawn from one sample of a study of blood T cells in healthy people across ages. A single record per CDR3 protein comes from TCRdb applying MiXCR to the 5' RACE reads. The data contain roughly 800,000 distinct CDR3 sequences, 58% of them singletons. Sample: blood. The origin of the receptors is a man aged 30-40 years in good health. The CDR3 runs from the conserved cysteine through the conserved F or W. Fields, in order: clone size, D gene, J gene, V gene, CDR3 protein, CDR3 DNA. D genes are given only for firm matches. Clone size, where shown, is once, few, many, or a class for clones that have expanded.

NA | TRBD2 | TRBJ2-5 | TRBV7-8 | CASRSVAGGETQYF | TGTGCCAGCAGATCTGTAGCGGGAGGGGAGACCCAGTACTTC
NA | NA | TRBJ2-1 | TRBV27 | CASSFLMARTEQFF | TGTGCCAGCAGTTTTTTAATGGCGAGAACTGAGCAGTTCTTC
once | NA | TRBJ2-4 | TRBV20-1 | CSARDRVIGQRQYF | TGCAGTGCTAGAGATAGGGTAATTGGTCAACGGCAGTACTTC
few | NA | TRBJ1-5 | TRBV29-1 | CSVAEQEGWQPQHF | TGCAGCGTTGCCGAACAGGAGGGGTGGCAGCCCCAGCATTTT
NA | NA | TRBJ1-6 | TRBV27 | CASSAGTENSPLHF | TGTGCCAGCAGTGCCGGGACGGAGAATTCACCCCTCCACTTT
NA | TRBD2 | TRBJ2-1 | TRBV9 | CASSSEAGTFNNEQFF | TGTGCCAGCAGCTCAGAAGCGGGAACCTTTAATAATGAGCAGTTCTTC
NA | TRBD2 | TRBJ2-5 | TRBV5-1 | CASSLVPGLAGETQYF | TGCGCCAGCAGCTTAGTCCCGGGACTAGCGGGGGAGACCCAGTACTTC
NA | TRBD2 | TRBJ2-1 | TRBV6-2/TRBV6-3 | CAIETGTSGYNEQFF | TGTGCCATCGAAACCGGGACTAGCGGTTACAATGAGCAGTTCTTC
few | TRBD1 | TRBJ2-1 | TRBV29-1 | CSVAQGAREQFF | TGCAGCGTAGCACAGGGGGCGCGGGAGCAGTTCTTC
few | TRBD2 | TRBJ2-4 | TRBV4-2 | CASSQRFAGGDREQYF | TGTGCCAGCAGCCAAAGGTTTGCGGGGGGGGATAGAGAGCAGTACTTC
few | NA | TRBJ2-6 | TRBV27 | CASSLLAGANVLTF | TGTGCCAGCAGTTTATTAGCTGGGGCCAACGTCCTGACTTTC
NA | NA | TRBJ1-2 | TRBV29-1 | CSVRSVAFNYGYTF | TGCAGCGTCCGCTCCGTTGCCTTTAACTATGGCTACACCTTC
NA | NA | TRBJ1-1 | TRBV5-1 | CASSTPGAATEAFF | TGCGCCAGCAGCACCCCCGGGGCAGCCACTGAAGCTTTCTTT
NA | NA | TRBJ2-1 | TRBV27 | CASSLEGPAAYNEQFF | TGTGCCAGCAGTTTAGAGGGGCCAGCGGCTTACAATGAGCAGTTCTTC
NA | TRBD2 | TRBJ2-7 | TRBV9 | CASSQTSGSEYEQYF | TGTGCCAGCAGCCAGACTAGCGGGAGTGAGTACGAGCAGTACTTC
NA | NA | TRBJ2-3 | TRBV6-1 | CASSALRGTDTQYF | TGTGCCAGCAGTGCGTTAAGGGGCACAGATACGCAGTATTTT
few | NA | TRBJ1-2 | TRBV5-1 | CASSLSGILNYGYTF | TGCGCCAGCAGCTTATCGGGAATCCTTAACTATGGCTACACCTTC
NA | NA | TRBJ1-4 | TRBV13 | CASSLVREKLFF | TGTGCCAGCAGCTTAGTTCGGGAAAAACTGTTTTTT
NA | TRBD2 | TRBJ2-5 | TRBV6-2/TRBV6-3 | CASSYRSGSGETQYF | TGTGCCAGCAGTTACCGTAGCGGGAGCGGAGAGACCCAGTACTTC
NA | NA | TRBJ1-4 | TRBV29-1 | CSVVVSAGEKLFF | TGCAGCGTTGTGGTCAGCGCGGGTGAAAAACTGTTTTTT
many | TRBD1 | TRBJ1-2 | TRBV7-2 | CASSSWDSYGYTF | TGTGCCAGCAGCTCCTGGGACAGCTATGGCTACACCTTC
NA | TRBD2 | TRBJ2-3 | TRBV20-1 | CSATSPTSGGDTQYF | TGCAGTGCAACAAGCCCAACTAGCGGCGGGGATACGCAGTATTTT
NA | TRBD1 | TRBJ1-5 | TRBV12-3/TRBV12-4 | CASSPSDRGKYQPQHF | TGTGCCAGCAGCCCCTCGGACAGGGGGAAATATCAGCCCCAGCATTTT
NA | NA | TRBJ1-4 | TRBV5-1 | CASSLAGTGNEELFF | TGCGCCAGCAGCTTAGCCGGGACGGGGAATGAAGAACTGTTTTTT
few | TRBD1 | TRBJ2-5 | TRBV7-2 | CASSRARGRETQYF | TGTGCCAGCAGCAGGGCCAGGGGGCGGGAGACCCAGTACTTC
NA | TRBD2 | TRBJ2-1 | TRBV29-1 | CSVLKLAGSSYNEQFF | TGCAGCGTCCTAAAACTAGCGGGGAGCTCCTACAATGAGCAGTTCTTC
NA | NA | TRBJ2-7 | TRBV7-9 | CASSPPPHNEQYF | TGTGCCAGCAGCCCGCCGCCCCATAATGAGCAGTACTTC
NA | NA | TRBJ1-1 | TRBV12-3/TRBV12-4 | CASIPTYSAGTNTEAFF | TGTGCCAGCATACCAACGTATTCGGCAGGGACGAACACTGAAGCTTTCTTT
NA | TRBD2 | TRBJ2-1 | TRBV12-3/TRBV12-4 | CASSAERGGQFF | TGTGCCAGCAGTGCCGAGCGGGGAGGGCAGTTCTTC
NA | NA | TRBJ2-1 | TRBV6-1 | CATCSGQFSYNEQFF | TGTGCCACCTGTAGCGGCCAATTCTCCTACAATGAGCAGTTCTTC
NA | TRBD2 | TRBJ2-7 | TRBV7-9 | CASSLKLAGLFDEQYF | TGTGCCAGCAGCTTAAAGCTAGCGGGATTATTCGACGAGCAGTACTTC
NA | TRBD1 | TRBJ2-5 | TRBV28 | CASRFYTGTGLETQYF | TGTGCCAGCAGATTTTATACCGGGACAGGGCTGGAGACCCAGTACTTC
few | NA | TRBJ2-5 | TRBV5-5 | CASSWSGEGETQYF | TGTGCCAGCAGCTGGTCAGGGGAGGGGGAGACCCAGTACTTC
NA | TRBD2 | TRBJ2-5 | TRBV4-3 | CASSRASGSRETQYF | TGCGCCAGCAGCCGGGCTAGCGGGTCCCGGGAGACCCAGTACTTC
once | NA | TRBJ1-1 | TRBV20-1 | CSAREGGSFTEAFF | TGCAGTGCTAGGGAGGGAGGAAGTTTCACTGAAGCTTTCTTT
few | NA | TRBJ2-7 | TRBV7-2 | CASTHSGRASYEQYF | TGTGCCAGCACCCACTCTGGTAGGGCTTCCTACGAGCAGTACTTC
NA | TRBD2 | TRBJ2-5 | TRBV2 | CAILSGGQETQYF | TGTGCCATACTTAGCGGGGGTCAAGAGACCCAGTACTTC
many | NA | TRBJ2-3 | TRBV12-3/TRBV12-4 | CASSFRGAGDAQYF | TGTGCCAGCAGTTTCAGGGGGGCAGGAGATGCGCAGTATTTT
NA | NA | TRBJ2-3 | TRBV2 | CASSTGGQTGLGTQYF | TGTGCCAGCAGTACGGGGGGCCAAACCGGATTAGGTACGCAGTATTTT
few | NA | TRBJ1-1 | TRBV11-1 | CASSHPPGGATEAFF | TGTGCCAGCAGCCATCCTCCCGGAGGTGCGACTGAAGCTTTCTTT
NA | NA | TRBJ1-2 | TRBV25-1 | CASSTQGRPGGYGYTF | TGTGCCAGCAGTACACAAGGACGCCCGGGAGGCTATGGCTACACCTTC
NA | NA | TRBJ1-2 | TRBV9 | CASSVGRDGYYGYTF | TGTGCCAGCAGCGTTGGCCGGGACGGATACTATGGCTACACCTTC
few | NA | TRBJ2-1 | TRBV16 | CASSLGPGERSYNEQFF | TGTGCCAGCAGCCTGGGCCCGGGGGAACGCTCCTACAATGAGCAGTTCTTC
NA | NA | TRBJ2-1 | TRBV3-1 | CASSQTAGTYNEQFF | TGTGCCAGCAGCCAAACGGCGGGAACCTACAATGAGCAGTTCTTC
NA | TRBD2 | TRBJ2-1 | TRBV11-2 | CASSGLADSYNEQFF | TGTGCCAGCAGCGGCCTAGCGGACTCCTACAATGAGCAGTTCTTC
NA | TRBD2 | TRBJ2-5 | TRBV20-1 | CSARNLASGSFQETQYF | TGCAGTGCTAGAAACTTGGCTAGCGGATCCTTTCAAGAGACCCAGTACTTC
NA | NA | TRBJ1-5 | TRBV20-1 | CSAGEFTGYSNQPQHF | TGCAGTGCTGGGGAGTTTACAGGGTATAGCAATCAGCCCCAGCATTTT
many | TRBD1 | TRBJ2-5 | TRBV20-1 | CSAGDRGRLSETQYF | TGCAGTGCTGGTGACAGGGGGCGATTATCGGAGACCCAGTACTTC
NA | TRBD1 | TRBJ2-7 | TRBV7-6 | CASGSVQGAAPYEQYF | TGTGCCAGCGGCTCGGTCCAGGGGGCGGCCCCCTACGAGCAGTACTTC
few | NA | TRBJ1-2 | TRBV2 | CASSEAQILRDYGYTF | TGTGCCAGCAGTGAAGCCCAAATACTAAGGGACTATGGCTACACCTTC
few | NA | TRBJ2-7 | TRBV5-1 | CASSVESGREQYF | TGCGCCAGCAGCGTGGAGTCAGGGCGCGAGCAGTACTTC
NA | NA | TRBJ2-3 | TRBV3-1 | CASSLGLSGVLDTQYF | TGTGCCAGCAGCCTAGGACTATCGGGGGTTTTAGATACGCAGTATTTT
NA | NA | TRBJ1-2 | TRBV12-3/TRBV12-4 | CASSARLTNYGYTF | TGTGCCAGCAGCGCCAGGCTAACTAACTATGGCTACACCTTC
NA | TRBD1 | TRBJ2-7 | TRBV7-2 | CASSLEGGRGVKQYF | TGTGCCAGCAGCTTAGAAGGGGGCCGGGGAGTAAAGCAGTACTTC
NA | TRBD1 | TRBJ1-2 | TRBV20-1 | CSANSGTGADYGYTF | TGCAGTGCAAACTCCGGGACAGGGGCCGATTATGGCTACACCTTC